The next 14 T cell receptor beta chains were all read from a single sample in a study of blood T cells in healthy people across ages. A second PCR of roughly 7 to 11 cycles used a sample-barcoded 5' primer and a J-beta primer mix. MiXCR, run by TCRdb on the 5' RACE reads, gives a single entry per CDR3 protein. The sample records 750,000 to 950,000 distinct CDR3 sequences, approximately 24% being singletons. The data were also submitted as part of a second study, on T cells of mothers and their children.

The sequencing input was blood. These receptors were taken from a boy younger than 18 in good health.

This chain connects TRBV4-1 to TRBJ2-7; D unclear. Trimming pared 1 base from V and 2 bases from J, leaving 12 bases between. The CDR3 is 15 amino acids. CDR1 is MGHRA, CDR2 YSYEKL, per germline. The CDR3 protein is CASSQGGGVAYEQYF. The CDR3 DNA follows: TGCGCCAGCAGCCAAGGAGGTGGGGTAGCCTACGAGCAGTACTTC.

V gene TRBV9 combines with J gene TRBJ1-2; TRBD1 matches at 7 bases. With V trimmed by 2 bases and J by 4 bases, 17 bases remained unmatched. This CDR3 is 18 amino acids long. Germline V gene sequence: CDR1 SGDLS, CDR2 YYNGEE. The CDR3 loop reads CASSVFLTGQRPFYGYTF. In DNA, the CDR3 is TGTGCCAGCAGCGTCTTCCTTACGGGACAGCGCCCATTCTATGGCTACACCTTC.

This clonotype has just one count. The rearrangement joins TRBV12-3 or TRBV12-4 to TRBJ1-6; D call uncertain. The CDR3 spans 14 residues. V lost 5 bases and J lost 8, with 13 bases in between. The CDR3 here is CASSATVEDSPLHF. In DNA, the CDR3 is TGTGCCAGCAGTGCCACAGTTGAAGATTCACCCCTCCACTTT.

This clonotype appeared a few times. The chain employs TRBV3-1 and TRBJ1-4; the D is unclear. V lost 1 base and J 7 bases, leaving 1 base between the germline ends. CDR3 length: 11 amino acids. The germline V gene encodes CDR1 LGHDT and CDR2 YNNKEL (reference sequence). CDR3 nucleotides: TGTGCCAGCAGCCAAGCTGAAAAACTGTTTTTT. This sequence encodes CASSQAEKLFF.

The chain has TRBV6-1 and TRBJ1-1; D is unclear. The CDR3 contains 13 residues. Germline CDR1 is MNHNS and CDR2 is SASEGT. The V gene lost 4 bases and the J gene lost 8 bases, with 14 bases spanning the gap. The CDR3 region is CASSVRHGSEAFF. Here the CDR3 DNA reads TGTGCCAGCAGTGTAAGACATGGCTCCGAAGCTTTCTTT.

The CDR3: CASSLVEYGDTQYF. CDR3 bases: TGTGCCAGCAGCTTGGTCGAGTACGGGGATACGCAGTATTTT. The V gene is TRBV7-2, the J gene TRBJ2-3; D unresolved. CDR1 is SGHTA and CDR2 is FQGNSA in the germline V gene. The CDR3 totals 14 residues. V lost 3 bases to trimming and J lost 6 bases, with 13 bases between them.

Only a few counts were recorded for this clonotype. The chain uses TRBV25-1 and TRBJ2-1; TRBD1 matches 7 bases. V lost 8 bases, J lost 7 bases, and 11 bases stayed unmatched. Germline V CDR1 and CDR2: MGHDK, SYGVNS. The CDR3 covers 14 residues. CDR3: CASGMTGWWNEQFF. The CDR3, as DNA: TGTGCCAGCGGCATGACAGGGTGGTGGAATGAGCAGTTCTTC. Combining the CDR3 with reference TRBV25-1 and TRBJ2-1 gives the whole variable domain EADIYQTPRYLVIGTGKKITLECSQTMGHDKMYWYQQDPGMELHLIHYSYGVNSTEKGDLSSESTVSRIRTEHFPLTLESARPSHTSQYLCASGMTGWWNEQFFGPGTRLTVL.

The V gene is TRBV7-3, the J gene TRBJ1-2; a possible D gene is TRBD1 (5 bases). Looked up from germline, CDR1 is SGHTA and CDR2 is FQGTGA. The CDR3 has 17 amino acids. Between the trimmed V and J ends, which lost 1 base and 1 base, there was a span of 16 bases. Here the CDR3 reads CASSLMGVSGDNYGYTF. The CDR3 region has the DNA TGTGCCAGCAGCTTAATGGGGGTGTCCGGGGATAACTATGGCTACACCTTC. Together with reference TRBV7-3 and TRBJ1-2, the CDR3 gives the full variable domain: GAGVSQTPSNKVTEKGKYVELRCDPISGHTALYWYRQSLGQGPEFLIYFQGTGAADDSGLPNDRFFAVRPEGSVSTLKIQRTERGDSAVYLCASSLMGVSGDNYGYTFGSGTRLTVV.

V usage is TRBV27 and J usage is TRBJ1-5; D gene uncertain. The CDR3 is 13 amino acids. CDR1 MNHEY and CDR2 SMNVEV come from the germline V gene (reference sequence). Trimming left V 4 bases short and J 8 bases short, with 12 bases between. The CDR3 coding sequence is TGTGCCAGCAGTTCCCTCTACGAGGAGCCCCAGCATTTT. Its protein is CASSSLYEEPQHF.

The CDR3 is CASSVRRGGQDTQYF. The CDR3 DNA sequence: TGTGCCAGCAGCGTACGGCGGGGGGGCCAAGATACGCAGTATTTT. This chain uses TRBV9 with TRBJ2-3; 9 bases agree with TRBD2. Trimming at V came to 1 base and at J to 5 bases, leaving 5 bases not matched to a gene. CDR1 and CDR2 (germline): SGDLS, YYNGEE. This CDR3 has 15 residues.

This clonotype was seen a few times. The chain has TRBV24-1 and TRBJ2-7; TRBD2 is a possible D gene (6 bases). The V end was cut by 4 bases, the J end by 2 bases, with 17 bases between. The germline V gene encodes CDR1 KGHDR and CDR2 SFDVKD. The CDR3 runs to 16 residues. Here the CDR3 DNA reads TGTGCCACCAGTGACCCCCGCCGGGACTCCCCCTACGAGCAGTACTTC. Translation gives CATSDPRRDSPYEQYF.

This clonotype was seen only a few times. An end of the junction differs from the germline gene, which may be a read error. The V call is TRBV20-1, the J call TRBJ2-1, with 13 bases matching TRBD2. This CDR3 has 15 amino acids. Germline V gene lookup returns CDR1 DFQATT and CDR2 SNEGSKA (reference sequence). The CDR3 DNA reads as TGCAGTGCTGGGACTAGCGGGGTAGTCCAAGAGACCCGGTACTTC. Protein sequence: CSAGTSGVVQETRYF.

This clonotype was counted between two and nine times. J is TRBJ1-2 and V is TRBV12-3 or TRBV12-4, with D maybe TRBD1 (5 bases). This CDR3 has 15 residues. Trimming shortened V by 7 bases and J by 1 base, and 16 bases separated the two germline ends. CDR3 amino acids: CASKAGRKSNYGYTF. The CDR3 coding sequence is TGTGCCAGCAAAGCAGGGAGGAAAAGTAACTATGGCTACACCTTC.

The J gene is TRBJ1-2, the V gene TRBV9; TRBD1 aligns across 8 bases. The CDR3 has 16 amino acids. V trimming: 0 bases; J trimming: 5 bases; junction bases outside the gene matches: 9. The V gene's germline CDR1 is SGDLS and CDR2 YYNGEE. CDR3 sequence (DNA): TGTGCCAGCAGCGTAGGTGGAATAAGACAGGGGTATGGCTACACCTTC. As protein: CASSVGGIRQGYGYTF.